Each of the 32 T cell receptor beta chains below was sequenced from the same sample in a study of CD8+CD57+ T cells in acquired aplastic anemia. Patients included in sequencing had previously demonstrated CD8+CD57+ cell expansion by flow cytometry. TCR beta VDJ combinations and CDR3 sequences were profiled from genomic DNA. TCRdb processed the reads anew with MiXCR; each CDR3 protein has one entry. The table lists 400,000 to 600,000 distinct CDR3 sequences, about a third of them singletons. Sequenced: sorted CD4+, CD8+, or CD8+CD57+ T cells (not recorded which) from PBMCs. These receptors all stem from a human donor with aplastic anemia.

This clonotype has a count of ten or more. The V gene is TRBV7-9, the J gene TRBJ2-7; D not resolved. The germline V gene encodes CDR1 SEHNR and CDR2 FQNEAQ (reference sequence). This CDR3 contains 14 residues. The ends were cut back, 1 base at V and 3 bases at J, with 10 bases in the middle. CDR3 loop: CASSLETQSYEQYF. CDR3 nucleotides: TGTGCCAGCAGCTTAGAGACTCAGAGCTACGAGCAGTACTTC.

There are a few counts of this clonotype. The CDR3 sequence: CASSLRRANEQFF. As DNA, the CDR3 is TGTGCCAGCAGCTTACGCAGGGCCAATGAGCAGTTCTTC. The chain couples TRBV11-3 to TRBJ2-1, with D possibly TRBD1 on 5 matching bases. The V end was cut by 2 bases, the J end by 6 bases, with 8 bases between. Per the germline V gene, CDR1 is SGHNT and CDR2 is YENEEA. This CDR3 spans 13 amino acids.

Many counts were recorded for this clonotype. The chain uses TRBV29-1 and TRBJ1-4; 9 bases map to TRBD1. The V gene end was trimmed by 3 bases and the J gene end by 4 bases; junction bases not matched to a gene: 0. The CDR3 covers 13 residues. Germline V gives CDR1 SQVTM, CDR2 ANQGSEA. The CDR3 DNA reads as TGCAGCGTTGAGGGACAGGGTAATGAAAAACTGTTTTTT. It encodes CSVEGQGNEKLFF.

This clonotype occurred once. J is TRBJ1-6 and V is TRBV2; perhaps TRBD1 as D (5 bases). Germline lookup yields CDR1 SNHLY and CDR2 FYNNEI. CDR3 size: 15 residues. V lost 8 bases and J lost 7, with 18 bases in between. This CDR3 reads CASGRAGTSNSPLHF. CDR3 bases: TGTGCCAGCGGTCGTGCCGGGACTAGCAATTCACCCCTCCACTTT.

The V gene is TRBV20-1, the J gene TRBJ2-5; D is undetermined. The length of the CDR3 is 13 residues. Germline V gives CDR1 DFQATT, CDR2 SNEGSKA (reference sequence). Deletions cut 5 bases from V and 0 bases from J, with 10 bases between. The CDR3 DNA reads as TGCAGTGCTGTACATTGGTACCAAGAGACCCAGTACTTC. Amino acids: CSAVHWYQETQYF.

The rearrangement joins TRBV7-6 to TRBJ2-5; D may be TRBD1 or TRBD2 (5 bases each). Trimming removed 7 bases from V and 6 bases from J, with 18 bases in between. The CDR3 totals 14 residues. Germline V gene lookup returns CDR1 SGHVS and CDR2 FNYEAQ. The CDR3 sequence is CASNPAGSLKTQYF. The DNA of the CDR3 is TGTGCCAGCAATCCGGCAGGGAGTTTGAAGACCCAGTACTTC.

This clonotype has at least ten counts. This chain links TRBV7-2 with TRBJ1-2, with unresolved D. This CDR3 is built from 12 residues. Trimming removed 5 bases from V and 8 bases from J, with 12 bases in between. CDR1 and CDR2 from the germline V gene are SGHTA and FQGNSA. The CDR3 coding sequence is TGTGCCAGCAGCCCCGAGGTCCAGGGCTACACCTTC. It yields the protein CASSPEVQGYTF. The full variable domain, with the rest looked up from reference TRBV7-2 and TRBJ1-2, is GAGVSQSPSNKVTEKGKDVELRCDPISGHTALYWYRQSLGQGLEFLIYFQGNSAPDKSGLPSDRFSAERTGGSVSTLTIQRTQQEDSAVYLCASSPEVQGYTFGSGTRLTVV.

The J gene is TRBJ1-5, the V gene TRBV7-3, with a weak D call TRBD1 (5 bases). CDR3 length equals 13 residues. V lost 7 bases, J lost 6 bases, and 13 bases lay in between. CDR1 is SGHTA and CDR2 is FQGTGA in the germline V gene. The CDR3 nucleotides are TGTGCCAGCATCAGGGTAGGAGGTCAGCCCCAGCATTTT. This translates into CASIRVGGQPQHF.

This clonotype appeared many times. This chain uses TRBV25-1 with TRBJ1-6; TRBD1 aligns across 7 bases. Losses at the gene ends were 4 bases for V and 9 bases for J; bases not matched to a gene: 6. CDR3 length equals 14 residues. Germline CDR1 MGHDK, CDR2 SYGVNS. CDR3 region: CASSGRQGPSPLHF. The CDR3, as DNA: TGTGCCAGCAGTGGACGACAGGGCCCTTCACCCCTCCACTTT.

On this clonotype: This CDR3 is missing its conserved last phenylalanine or tryptophan, likely due to a read error. V and J are TRBV5-6 and TRBJ2-6; D is ambiguous. This CDR3 is built from 16 residues. Germline V CDR1 and CDR2: SGHDT, YYEEEE. Trimming took 7 bases from V and 3 from J, leaving 17 bases between them. This CDR3 is CASGPKGGSGANVLTS. CDR3 bases: TGTGCCAGCGGCCCTAAAGGTGGAAGTGGGGCCAACGTCCTGACTTCC.

V is TRBV6-4 and J is TRBJ1-6; 7 bases align to TRBD1. V trimming: 3 bases; J trimming: 4 bases; junction bases outside the gene matches: 6. The CDR3 totals 16 residues. The germline V gene encodes CDR1 MRHNA and CDR2 SNTAGT. The CDR3, as DNA: TGTGCCAGCAGTGAGGTCGGGACAGTTTATAATTCACCCCTCCACTTT. Protein: CASSEVGTVYNSPLHF.

The table lists this clonotype with many counts. DNA for the CDR3: TGTGCCAGTAGTATTCCAGGGGGAAACACTGAAGCTTTCTTT. Translating gives CASSIPGGNTEAFF. V and J are TRBV19 and TRBJ1-1; 7 bases agree with TRBD1. Germline V lookup: CDR1 LNHDA, CDR2 SQIVND (reference sequence). The V gene end was trimmed by 3 bases and the J gene end by 2 bases; junction bases not matched to a gene: 3. The CDR3 consists of 14 residues.

The chain carries TRBV11-1 and TRBJ2-3, with unresolved D. The V gene's germline CDR1 is SGHAT and CDR2 FQDESV (reference sequence). The CDR3 extends over 15 amino acids. Trimming took 2 bases from V and 2 from J, leaving 11 bases between them. The CDR3 coding sequence is TGTGCCAGCAGCTTAAGTTTACCCACCACAGATACGCAGTATTTT. Protein product: CASSLSLPTTDTQYF.

The chain carries TRBV6-1 and TRBJ1-2, with 7 bases identical to TRBD1. Looked up from germline, CDR1 is MNHNS and CDR2 is SASEGT. The CDR3 covers 14 residues. After removal of 8 bases from V and 4 bases from J, the junction contained 10 bases not matched to a gene. CDR3: CASGGDSTRYGYTF. The CDR3 bases are TGTGCCAGCGGCGGGGACAGCACCCGCTATGGCTACACCTTC.

The sample holds a few counts of this clonotype. The chain uses TRBV29-1 and TRBJ1-2, with D maybe TRBD1 (5 bases). Trimming took off 4 bases at V and 5 bases at J, with 11 bases between the two ends. Germline assignment: CDR1 SQVTM and CDR2 ANQGSEA. This CDR3 spans 12 amino acids. CDR3 loop: CSVAVGGYGYTF. In nucleotides, the CDR3 is TGCAGCGTTGCCGTTGGGGGATATGGCTACACCTTC.

About this clonotype: Just one base apart from a much larger clone, this may be a read error. V usage is TRBV20-1 and J usage is TRBJ1-6, with D tentatively TRBD1 (5 bases). Germline V gives CDR1 DFQATT, CDR2 SNEGSKA (reference sequence). The length of the CDR3 is 14 residues. In nucleotides, the CDR3 is TGCAGTGCCACTGAGGGGTTATACAATTCACCCCCCCACTTT. Protein product: CSATEGLYNSPPHF.

Remarks on this clonotype: Possible read error: a much larger clone is one base away. V gene TRBV7-2 combines with J gene TRBJ2-6; no clear D gene. The CDR3 consists of 15 residues. V lost 1 base and J 3 bases, leaving 7 bases between the germline ends. The germline CDR1 and CDR2 sequences are SGHTA and FQGNSA. The CDR3 DNA is TGTGCCAGCAGCTTAGTAGGGCTTGGGGCCAACGTCCTGACTTTC. Residues: CASSLVGLGANVLTF. Full variable domain (missing parts from reference TRBV7-2 and TRBJ2-6): GAGVSQSPSNKVTEKGKDVELRCDPISGHTALYWYRQSLGQGLEFLIYFQGNSAPDKSGLPSDRFSAERTGGSVSTLTIQRTQQEDSAVYLCASSLVGLGANVLTFGAGSRLTVL.

The chain couples TRBV20-1 to TRBJ2-7, with D tentatively TRBD1 or TRBD2 (6 bases each). Trimming left V 7 bases short and J 3 bases short, with 10 bases between. The CDR3 is 11 residues long. CDR1 is DFQATT, CDR2 SNEGSKA, per germline (reference sequence). The CDR3 region is CSEQGGYEQYF. The DNA for the CDR3 is TGCAGTGAACAGGGAGGCTACGAGCAGTACTTC.

This clonotype was seen more than once but under ten times. The chain is built from TRBV15 and TRBJ2-5; 12 nucleotides line up with TRBD2. V lost 1 base to trimming and J lost 2 bases; unmatched junction nucleotides: 5. The CDR3 has 17 residues. From germline, CDR1 is LNHNV and CDR2 YYDKDF (reference sequence). The CDR3 nucleotides are TGTGCCACCAGCAGAGCTCGCGGGACTAGCGGGCAAGAGACCCAGTACTTC. Its protein product is CATSRARGTSGQETQYF.

Ten or more counts support this clonotype. The V gene is TRBV20-1, the J gene TRBJ2-5; tentatively, D is TRBD1 (5 bases). Germline-derived CDR1 and CDR2 are DFQATT and SNEGSKA (reference sequence). CDR3 length: 13 amino acids. Trimming cost V 5 bases and J 1 base, with 11 bases left between them. As DNA, the CDR3 is TGCAGTGCTGGACAAGGGTCCCAAGAGACCCAGTACTTC. This encodes CSAGQGSQETQYF.

The rearrangement joins TRBV7-9 to TRBJ2-7; D perhaps matches TRBD1 (5 bases). From germline, CDR1 is SEHNR and CDR2 FQNEAQ (reference sequence). Trimming removed 3 bases from V and 0 bases from J, with 12 bases in between. The CDR3 sequence is 15 residues long. CDR3 loop: CASSFRQDISYEQYF. The CDR3 nucleotides are TGTGCCAGCAGCTTCCGCCAGGACATCTCCTACGAGCAGTACTTC.

This clonotype was counted many times. V and J are TRBV19 and TRBJ1-4; D is unclear. The CDR3 covers 14 residues. Germline lookup yields CDR1 LNHDA and CDR2 SQIVND (reference sequence). V dropped 3 bases and J dropped 3 bases, with 8 bases sitting between them. CDR3 bases: TGTGCCAGTAGTATCGGCAGTTCTAATGAAAAACTGTTTTTT. Amino acids: CASSIGSSNEKLFF.

This clonotype was detected ten times or more. This rearrangement joins TRBV19 to TRBJ1-2; perhaps TRBD1 as D (5 bases). The CDR3 extends over 14 amino acids. Deletions cut 4 bases from V and 2 bases from J, with 11 bases between. Germline V gene data show CDR1 as LNHDA and CDR2 as SQIVND (reference sequence). The CDR3 sequence: CASSRGRINYGYTF. In DNA, the CDR3 is TGTGCCAGTAGTAGGGGCAGGATAAACTATGGCTACACCTTC.

In DNA, the CDR3 is TGTGCCACCAGCAGGGCAGGTGGTCCGTACGAGCAGTACTTC. Protein product: CATSRAGGPYEQYF. The chain recombines TRBV15 with TRBJ2-7; D remains ambiguous. In germline, CDR1 is LNHNV, CDR2 YYDKDF (reference sequence). V was clipped by 3 bases and J by 4 bases, with 13 bases between them. CDR3 size: 14 residues. Filled out from reference TRBV15 and TRBJ2-7, the complete variable domain reads DAMVIQNPRYQVTQFGKPVTLSCSQTLNHNVMYWYQQKSSQAPKLLFHYYDKDFNNEADTPDNFQSRRPNTSFCFLDIRSPGLGDTAMYLCATSRAGGPYEQYFGPGTRLTVT.

This clonotype was found many times. The rearrangement joins TRBV4-1 to TRBJ2-3, with TRBD2 matching over 8 bases. The CDR3 length is 15 residues. V trimming: 3 bases; J trimming: 0 bases; junction bases outside the gene matches: 2. Per germline, CDR1 MGHRA and CDR2 YSYEKL. The CDR3 is CASSHSGASTDTQYF. The CDR3 nucleotides read TGCGCCAGCAGCCATAGCGGGGCTAGCACAGATACGCAGTATTTT.

This clonotype has ten or more counts. The genes are TRBV9 and TRBJ1-3; D is unclear. Trimming took 2 bases from V and 6 from J, leaving 9 bases between them. CDR3 length: 13 residues. Germline loops: CDR1 SGDLS, CDR2 YYNGEE. For the CDR3, the DNA is TGTGCCAGCAGCGTCGGACCGCAAAACACCATATATTTT. Translating gives CASSVGPQNTIYF.

The chain has TRBV6-5 and TRBJ1-5; the D is unclear. V gave up 2 bases and J gave up 6 bases, with 11 bases separating them. This CDR3 is 14 amino acids long. Germline lookup yields CDR1 MNHEY and CDR2 SVGAGI. The CDR3 region is CASSYRGGGQPQHF. DNA for the CDR3: TGTGCCAGCAGTTACAGAGGAGGCGGTCAGCCCCAGCATTTT.

In regard to this clonotype: One base away lies a much larger clone, so this may be a sequencing read error. V is TRBV20-1 and J is TRBJ1-1, with D possibly TRBD1 on 5 matching bases. Germline loops: CDR1 DFQATT, CDR2 SNEGSKA (reference sequence). The CDR3 has 13 residues. CDR3 sequence: CSAREGENTEASF. The CDR3 DNA sequence: TGCAGTGCTAGAGAAGGGGAGAACACTGAAGCTTCCTTT.

For this clonotype: Possible read error: a much larger clone is one base away. The chain has TRBV2 and TRBJ2-7, with 8 bases lining up with TRBD2. V lost 4 bases and J lost 6; bases outside the gene matches: 11. The length of the CDR3 is 15 residues. CDR1 SNHLY and CDR2 FYNNEI come from the germline V gene. The CDR3 bases are TGTGCCAGCAGTGGATTGGCGGGGGGTCTGGGCGAGCAGTACTTC. As protein: CASSGLAGGLGEQYF.

V and J are TRBV19 and TRBJ1-2; D unclear. Per germline, CDR1 LNHDA and CDR2 SQIVND (reference sequence). Trimming pared 3 bases from V and 0 bases from J, leaving 20 bases between. The length of the CDR3 is 18 residues. The CDR3 is CASSISISAGVPNYGYTF. In DNA, the CDR3 is TGTGCCAGTAGTATTTCGATAAGCGCGGGCGTCCCTAACTATGGCTACACCTTC.

The chain couples TRBV9 to TRBJ2-7; D perhaps matches TRBD2 (6 bases). The CDR3 has 12 amino acids. CDR1 is SGDLS, CDR2 YYNGEE, per germline. V lost 7 bases, J lost 4 bases, and 12 bases lay in between. The CDR3 sequence is CASGSGNYEQYF. In DNA, the CDR3 is TGTGCCAGCGGTAGCGGAAATTACGAGCAGTACTTC.

This clonotype was observed a handful of times. The genes are TRBV19 and TRBJ1-1, with D unresolved. The germline V gene encodes CDR1 LNHDA and CDR2 SQIVND (reference sequence). V shed 6 bases and J shed 3 bases, with 14 bases lying between them. The CDR3 spans 14 residues. For the CDR3, the DNA is TGTGCCAGTAGACTAAGTCGAGGCGACACTGAAGCTTTCTTT. Translated, it gives CASRLSRGDTEAFF.